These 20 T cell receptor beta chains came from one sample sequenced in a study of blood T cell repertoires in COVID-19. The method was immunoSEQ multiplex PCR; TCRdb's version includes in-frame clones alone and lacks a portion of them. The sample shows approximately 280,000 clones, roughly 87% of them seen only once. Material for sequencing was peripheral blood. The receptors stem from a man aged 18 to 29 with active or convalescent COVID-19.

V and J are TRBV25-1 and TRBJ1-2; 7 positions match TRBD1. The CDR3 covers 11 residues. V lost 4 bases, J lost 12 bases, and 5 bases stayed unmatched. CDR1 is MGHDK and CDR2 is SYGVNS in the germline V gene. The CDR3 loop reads CASSARQGHTF. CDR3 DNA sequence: TGTGCCAGCAGTGCCCGACAGGGTCACACCTTC.

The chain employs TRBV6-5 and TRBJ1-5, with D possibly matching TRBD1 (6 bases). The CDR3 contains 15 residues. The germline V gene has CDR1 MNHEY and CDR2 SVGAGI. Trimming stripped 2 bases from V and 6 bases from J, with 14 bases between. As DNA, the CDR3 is TGTGCCAGCAGTTACGGGCGGGGGCTAGGTCAGCCCCAGCATTTT. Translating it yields CASSYGRGLGQPQHF.

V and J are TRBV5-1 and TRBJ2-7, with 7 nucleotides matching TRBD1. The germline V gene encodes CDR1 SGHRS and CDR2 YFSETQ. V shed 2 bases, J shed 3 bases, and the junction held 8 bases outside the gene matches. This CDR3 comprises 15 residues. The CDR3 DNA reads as TGCGCCAGCAGCTTTGGAGTTACAGGGGACTACGAGCAGTACTTC. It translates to CASSFGVTGDYEQYF.

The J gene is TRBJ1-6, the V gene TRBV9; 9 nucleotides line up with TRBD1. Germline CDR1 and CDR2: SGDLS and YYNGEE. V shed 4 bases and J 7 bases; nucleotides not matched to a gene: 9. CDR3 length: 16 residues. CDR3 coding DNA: TGTGCCAGCAGCCCCCCCGGGACAGGGTTCAATTCACCCCTCCACTTT. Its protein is CASSPPGTGFNSPLHF. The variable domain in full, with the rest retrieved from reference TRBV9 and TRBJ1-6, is DSGVTQTPKHLITATGQRVTLRCSPRSGDLSVYWYQQSLDQGLQFLIQYYNGEERAKGNILERFSAQQFPDLHSELNLSSLELGDSALYFCASSPPGTGFNSPLHFGNGTRLTVT.

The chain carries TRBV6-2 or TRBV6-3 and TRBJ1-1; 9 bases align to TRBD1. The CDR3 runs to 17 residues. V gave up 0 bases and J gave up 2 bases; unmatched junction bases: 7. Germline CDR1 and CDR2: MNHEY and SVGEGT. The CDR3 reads CASSYSPGQGLNTEAFF. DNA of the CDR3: TGTGCCAGCAGTTACTCCCCGGGACAGGGTCTAAACACTGAAGCTTTCTTT.

The CDR3 coding sequence is TGCGCCAGCAGCCAAGTTCAAGCGGAGGAAAAACTGTTTTTT. It specifies CASSQVQAEEKLFF. The rearrangement uses TRBV4-1 and TRBJ1-4; D is unclear. The V end was cut by 1 base, the J end by 8 bases, with 11 bases between. This CDR3 comprises 14 residues. From germline, CDR1 is MGHRA and CDR2 YSYEKL.

CDR3 nucleotide sequence: TGTGCCAGCAGTAAGGGGCAGGGGACGGGGGCCAACGTCCTGACTTTC. Its protein is CASSKGQGTGANVLTF. The V call is TRBV6-4, the J call TRBJ2-6, with a weak D call TRBD1 (6 bases). The germline V and J ends were trimmed by 5 bases and 4 bases, with 15 bases remaining between them. CDR1 MRHNA and CDR2 SNTAGT come from the germline V gene. CDR3 length equals 16 residues.

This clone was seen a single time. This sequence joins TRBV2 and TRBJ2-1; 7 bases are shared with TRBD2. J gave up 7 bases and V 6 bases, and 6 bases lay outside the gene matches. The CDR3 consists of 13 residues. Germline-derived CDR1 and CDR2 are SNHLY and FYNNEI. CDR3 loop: CASRGGGGNEQFF. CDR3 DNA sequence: TGTGCCAGCAGAGGCGGGGGTGGAAATGAGCAGTTCTTC.

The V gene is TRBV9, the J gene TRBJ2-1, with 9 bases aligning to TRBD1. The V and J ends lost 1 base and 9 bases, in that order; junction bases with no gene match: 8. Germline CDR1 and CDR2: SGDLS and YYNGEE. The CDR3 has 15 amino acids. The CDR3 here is CASSVRTGDSGEQFF. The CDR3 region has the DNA TGTGCCAGCAGCGTAAGGACAGGGGACAGCGGTGAGCAGTTCTTC.

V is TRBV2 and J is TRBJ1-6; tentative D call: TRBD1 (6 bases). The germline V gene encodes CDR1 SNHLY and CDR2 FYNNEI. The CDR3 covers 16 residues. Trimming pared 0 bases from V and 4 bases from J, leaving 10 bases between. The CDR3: CASSEAETGYNSPLHF. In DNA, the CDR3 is TGTGCCAGCAGTGAAGCGGAGACAGGATATAATTCACCCCTCCACTTT. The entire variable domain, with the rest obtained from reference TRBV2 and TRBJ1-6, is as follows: EPEVTQTPSHQVTQMGQEVILRCVPISNHLYFYWYRQILGQKVEFLVSFYNNEISEKSEIFDDQFSVERPDGSNFTLKIRSTKLEDSAMYFCASSEAETGYNSPLHFGNGTRLTVT.

The CDR3 bases are TGTGCCAGCAGCAAAGCCTCCGCGGGAGCCAGGGATGGCTACACCTTC. Translation gives CASSKASAGARDGYTF. The rearrangement uses TRBV21-1 and TRBJ1-2. TRBV21-1 is labeled a pseudogene. This CDR3 spans 16 amino acids.

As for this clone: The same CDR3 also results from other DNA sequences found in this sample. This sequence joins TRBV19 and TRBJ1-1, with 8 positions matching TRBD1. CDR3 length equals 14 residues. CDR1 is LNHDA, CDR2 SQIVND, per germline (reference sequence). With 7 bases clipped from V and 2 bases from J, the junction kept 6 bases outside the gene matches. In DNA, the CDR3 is TGTGCCAGTACCTTGACAGGGGTTAACACTGAAGCTTTCTTT. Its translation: CASTLTGVNTEAFF.

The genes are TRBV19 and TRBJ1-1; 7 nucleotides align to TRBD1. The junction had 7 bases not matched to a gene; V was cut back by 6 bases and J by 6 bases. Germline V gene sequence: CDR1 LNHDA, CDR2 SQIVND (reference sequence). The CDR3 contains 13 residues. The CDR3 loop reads CASSPRTGAEAFF. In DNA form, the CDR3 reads TGTGCCAGTAGCCCACGGACAGGTGCTGAAGCTTTCTTT.

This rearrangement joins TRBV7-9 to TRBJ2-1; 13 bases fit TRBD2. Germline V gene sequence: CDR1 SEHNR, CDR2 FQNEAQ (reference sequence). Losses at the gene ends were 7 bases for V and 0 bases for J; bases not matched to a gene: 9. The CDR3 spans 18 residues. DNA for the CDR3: TGTGCCAGCATCCAGACTAGCGGGGGGATTAGCTCCTACAATGAGCAGTTCTTC. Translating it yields CASIQTSGGISSYNEQFF.

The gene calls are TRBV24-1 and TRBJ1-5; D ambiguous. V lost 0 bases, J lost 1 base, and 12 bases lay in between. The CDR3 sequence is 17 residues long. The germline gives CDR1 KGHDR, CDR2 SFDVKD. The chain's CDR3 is CATSDLQIRVSNQPQHF. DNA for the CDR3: TGTGCCACCAGTGATTTGCAAATCCGGGTCAGCAATCAGCCCCAGCATTTT.

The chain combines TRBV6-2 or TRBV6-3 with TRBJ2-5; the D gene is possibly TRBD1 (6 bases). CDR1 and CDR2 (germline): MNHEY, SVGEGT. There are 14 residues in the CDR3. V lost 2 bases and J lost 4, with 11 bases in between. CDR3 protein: CASSYTGTRETQYF. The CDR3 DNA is TGTGCCAGCAGTTACACAGGGACCCGAGAGACCCAGTACTTC.

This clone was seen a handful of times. CDR3 in amino acids: CASSSLSRVRTEAFF. In DNA, the CDR3 is TGTGCCAGCAGCTCTTTGAGCAGGGTGCGCACTGAAGCTTTCTTT. The chain employs TRBV5-5 and TRBJ1-1, with D perhaps TRBD1 (5 bases). This CDR3 contains 15 residues. The germline gives CDR1 SGHKS, CDR2 YYEKEE (reference sequence). V dropped 3 bases and J dropped 4 bases, with 16 bases sitting between them.

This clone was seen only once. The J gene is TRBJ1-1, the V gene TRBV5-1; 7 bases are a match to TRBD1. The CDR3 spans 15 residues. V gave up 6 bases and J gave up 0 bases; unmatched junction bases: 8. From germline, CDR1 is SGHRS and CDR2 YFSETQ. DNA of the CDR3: TGCGCCAGCATGGGGACAGCCTCGATGAACACTGAAGCTTTCTTT. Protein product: CASMGTASMNTEAFF. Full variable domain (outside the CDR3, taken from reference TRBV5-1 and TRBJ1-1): KAGVTQTPRYLIKTRGQQVTLSCSPISGHRSVSWYQQTPGQGLQFLFEYFSETQRNKGNFPGRFSGRQFSNSRSEMNVSTLELGDSALYLCASMGTASMNTEAFFGQGTRLTVV.

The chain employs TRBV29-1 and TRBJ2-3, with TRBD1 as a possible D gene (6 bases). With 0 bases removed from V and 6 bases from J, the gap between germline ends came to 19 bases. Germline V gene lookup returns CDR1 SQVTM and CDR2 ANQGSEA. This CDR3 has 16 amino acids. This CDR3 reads CSVEDGGLRGGDTQYF. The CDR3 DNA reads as TGCAGCGTTGAAGATGGGGGCCTTCGGGGCGGGGATACGCAGTATTTT.

CDR3 sequence (DNA): TGTGCCAGCTCCATAACCCCTAGAGACCAGGGTAACACTGAAGCTTTCTTT. Its translation: CASSITPRDQGNTEAFF. V usage is TRBV18 and J usage is TRBJ1-1; a possible D gene is TRBD1 (5 bases). Trimming cost V 6 bases and J 2 bases, with 22 bases left between them. The CDR3 loop spans 17 amino acids. Germline loops: CDR1 KGHSH, CDR2 LQKENI.